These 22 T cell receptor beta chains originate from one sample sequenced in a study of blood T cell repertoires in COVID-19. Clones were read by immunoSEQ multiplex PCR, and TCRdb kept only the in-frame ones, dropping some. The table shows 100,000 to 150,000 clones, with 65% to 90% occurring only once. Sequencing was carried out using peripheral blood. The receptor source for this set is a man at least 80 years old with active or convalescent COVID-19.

The CDR3, as DNA: TGCGCCAGCAGCTTGGTACTCGGACAGGGAGGAGAGGCTTTCTTT. As protein: CASSLVLGQGGEAFF. The chain is built from TRBV5-1 and TRBJ1-1; TRBD1 agrees at 8 bases. The CDR3 runs 15 residues. V dropped 0 bases and J dropped 11; count of bases not matched to a gene: 12. CDR1 is SGHRS, CDR2 YFSETQ, per germline.

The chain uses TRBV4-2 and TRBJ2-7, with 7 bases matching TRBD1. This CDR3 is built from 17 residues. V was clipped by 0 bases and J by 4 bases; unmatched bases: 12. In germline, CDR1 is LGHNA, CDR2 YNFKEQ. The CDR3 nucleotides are TGTGCCAGCAGCCAAGATGGGACCGGGACAGACTTTTACGAGCAGTACTTC. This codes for CASSQDGTGTDFYEQYF.

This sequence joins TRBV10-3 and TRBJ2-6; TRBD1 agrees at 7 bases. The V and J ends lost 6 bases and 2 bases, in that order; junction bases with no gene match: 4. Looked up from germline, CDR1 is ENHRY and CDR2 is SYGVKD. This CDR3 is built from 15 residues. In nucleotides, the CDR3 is TGTGCCATCAGCCAGGGGGATCCTGGGGCCAACGTCCTGACTTTC. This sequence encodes CAISQGDPGANVLTF.

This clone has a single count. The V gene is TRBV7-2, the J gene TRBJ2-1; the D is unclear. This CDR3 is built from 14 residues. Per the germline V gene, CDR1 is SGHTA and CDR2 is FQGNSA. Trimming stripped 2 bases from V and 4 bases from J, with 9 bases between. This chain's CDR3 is CASSLNGLYNEQFF. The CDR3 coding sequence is TGTGCCAGCAGCTTAAATGGCCTTTACAATGAGCAGTTCTTC.

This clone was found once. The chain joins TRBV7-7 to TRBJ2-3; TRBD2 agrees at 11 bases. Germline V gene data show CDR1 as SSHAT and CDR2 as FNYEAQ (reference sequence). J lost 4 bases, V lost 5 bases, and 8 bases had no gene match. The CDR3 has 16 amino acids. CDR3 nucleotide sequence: TGTGCCAGCAGCCCCCTAGCGGGAGGTTGGTCAGATACGCAGTATTTT. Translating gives CASSPLAGGWSDTQYF.

The CDR3 nucleotides read TGTGCCTGGAGTGGGAGTACCCGAAATCAGCCCCAGCATTTT. This sequence encodes CAWSGSTRNQPQHF. The chain recombines TRBV30 with TRBJ1-5, with D unclear. The V gene lost 1 base and the J gene lost 4 bases, with 11 bases spanning the gap. The CDR3 loop spans 14 amino acids. Per germline, CDR1 GTSNPN and CDR2 SVGIG (reference sequence).

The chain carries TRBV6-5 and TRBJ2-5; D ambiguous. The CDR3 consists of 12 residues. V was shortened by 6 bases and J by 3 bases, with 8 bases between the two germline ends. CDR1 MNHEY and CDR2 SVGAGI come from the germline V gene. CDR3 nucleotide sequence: TGTGCCAGCAGCCGGCAGGAAGAGACCCAGTACTTC. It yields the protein CASSRQEETQYF.

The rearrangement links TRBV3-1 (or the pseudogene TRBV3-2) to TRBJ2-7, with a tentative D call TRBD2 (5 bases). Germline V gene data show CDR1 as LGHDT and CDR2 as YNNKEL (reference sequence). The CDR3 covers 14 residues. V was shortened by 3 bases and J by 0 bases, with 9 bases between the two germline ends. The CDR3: CASSQQAASYEQYF. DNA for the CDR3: TGTGCCAGCAGCCAGCAAGCGGCCTCCTACGAGCAGTACTTC.

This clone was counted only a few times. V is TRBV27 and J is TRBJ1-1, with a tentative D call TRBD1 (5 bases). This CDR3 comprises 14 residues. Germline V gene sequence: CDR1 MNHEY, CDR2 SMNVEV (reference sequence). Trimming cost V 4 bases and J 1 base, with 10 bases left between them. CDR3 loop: CASSSLTANTEAFF. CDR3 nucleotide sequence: TGTGCCAGCAGTTCCTTGACAGCGAACACTGAAGCTTTCTTT.

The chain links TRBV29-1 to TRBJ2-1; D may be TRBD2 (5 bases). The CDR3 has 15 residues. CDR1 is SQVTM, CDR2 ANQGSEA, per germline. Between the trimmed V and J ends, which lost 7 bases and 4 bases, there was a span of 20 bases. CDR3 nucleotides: TGCAGCGCTACGTCCTTGGGAGTAGCGTACAATGAGCAGTTCTTC. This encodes CSATSLGVAYNEQFF.

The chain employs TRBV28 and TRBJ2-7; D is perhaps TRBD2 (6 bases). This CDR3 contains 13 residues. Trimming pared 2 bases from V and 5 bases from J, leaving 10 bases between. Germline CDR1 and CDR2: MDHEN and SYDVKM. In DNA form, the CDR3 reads TGTGCCAGCAGTTTACCCCCGGGGGACGAGCAGTACTTC. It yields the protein CASSLPPGDEQYF.

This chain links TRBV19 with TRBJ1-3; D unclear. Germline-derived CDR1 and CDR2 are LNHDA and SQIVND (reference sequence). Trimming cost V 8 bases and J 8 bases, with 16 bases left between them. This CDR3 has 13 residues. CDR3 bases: TGTGCCAGTGCTAAGGAGGTGATGGACACCATATATTTT. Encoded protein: CASAKEVMDTIYF.

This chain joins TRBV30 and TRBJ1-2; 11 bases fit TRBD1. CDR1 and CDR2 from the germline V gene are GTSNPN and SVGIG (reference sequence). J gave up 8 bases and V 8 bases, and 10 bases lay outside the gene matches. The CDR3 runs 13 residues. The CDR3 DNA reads TGTGCCGGACACGAGGACAGGGGGCTAGGCTACACCTTC. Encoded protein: CAGHEDRGLGYTF.

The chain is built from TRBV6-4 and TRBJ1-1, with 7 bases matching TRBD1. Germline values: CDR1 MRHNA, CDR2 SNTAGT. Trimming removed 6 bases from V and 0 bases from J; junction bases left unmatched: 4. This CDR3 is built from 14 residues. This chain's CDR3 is CASSATGLNTEAFF. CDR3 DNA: TGTGCCAGCAGCGCGACAGGGTTGAACACTGAAGCTTTCTTT.

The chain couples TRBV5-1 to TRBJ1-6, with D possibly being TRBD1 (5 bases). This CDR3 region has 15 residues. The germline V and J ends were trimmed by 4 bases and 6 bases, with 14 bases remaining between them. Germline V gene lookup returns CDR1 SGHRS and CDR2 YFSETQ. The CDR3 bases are TGCGCCAGCAGCCTGTCCGGGGGACTTAATTCACCCCTCCACTTT. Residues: CASSLSGGLNSPLHF.

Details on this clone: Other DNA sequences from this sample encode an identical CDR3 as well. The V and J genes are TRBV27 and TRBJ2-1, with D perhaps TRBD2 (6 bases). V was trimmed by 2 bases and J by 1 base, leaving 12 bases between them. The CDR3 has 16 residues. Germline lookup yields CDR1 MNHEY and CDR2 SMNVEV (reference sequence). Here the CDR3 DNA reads TGTGCCAGCAGTTTAAGGCGGGCGGGGTCCTACAATGAGCAGTTCTTC. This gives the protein CASSLRRAGSYNEQFF.

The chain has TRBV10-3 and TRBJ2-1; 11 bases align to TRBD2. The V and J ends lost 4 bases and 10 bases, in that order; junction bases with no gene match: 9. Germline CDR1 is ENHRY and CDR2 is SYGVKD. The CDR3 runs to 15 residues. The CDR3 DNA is TGTGCCATCAGTGCAGCGCCTAGCGGGGGGATGGAGCAGTTCTTC. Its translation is CAISAAPSGGMEQFF.

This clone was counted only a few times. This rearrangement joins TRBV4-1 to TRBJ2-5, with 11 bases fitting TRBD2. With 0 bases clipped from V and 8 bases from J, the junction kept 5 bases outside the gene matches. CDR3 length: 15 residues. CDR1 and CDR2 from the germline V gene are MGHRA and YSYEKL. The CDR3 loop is CASSQDILAGVTQYF. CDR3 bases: TGCGCCAGCAGCCAAGATATACTAGCGGGGGTTACCCAGTACTTC.

The CDR3 reads CSASRGSAKNTEAFF. The DNA of the CDR3 is TGCAGTGCTAGTCGGGGGAGCGCAAAGAACACTGAAGCTTTCTTT. The V call is TRBV20-1, the J call TRBJ1-1; D is perhaps TRBD1 (5 bases). V was cut by 3 bases and J by 1 base, with 15 bases left in between. Looked up from germline, CDR1 is DFQATT and CDR2 is SNEGSKA (reference sequence). This CDR3 contains 15 residues.

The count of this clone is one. The CDR3 region is CASSPVGLGYTF. CDR3 bases: TGTGCCAGCAGCCCGGTCGGGTTGGGCTACACCTTC. The chain uses TRBV28 and TRBJ1-2; unclear D gene. The CDR3 sequence is 12 residues long. V was trimmed by 6 bases and J by 8 bases, leaving 13 bases between them. CDR1 and CDR2 from the germline V gene are MDHEN and SYDVKM.

The CDR3 protein is CASSLGLAGGSPTDTQYF. CDR3 coding DNA: TGCGCCAGCAGCTTGGGCCTAGCGGGGGGCTCCCCCACAGATACGCAGTATTTT. The rearrangement links TRBV5-1 to TRBJ2-3; the match to TRBD2 covers 11 bases. V shed 0 bases and J 2 bases; nucleotides not matched to a gene: 8. This CDR3 comprises 18 residues. The germline V gene encodes CDR1 SGHRS and CDR2 YFSETQ.

In nucleotides, the CDR3 is TGTGCCACCAGCAGAGGAATGGGCTATAGCAATCAGCCCCAGCATTTT. Amino acids: CATSRGMGYSNQPQHF. This chain uses TRBV15 with TRBJ1-5; D gene ambiguous. The CDR3 is 16 residues long. The germline CDR1 and CDR2 sequences are LNHNV and YYDKDF (reference sequence). Trimming took 1 base from V and 0 from J, leaving 10 bases between them.